The entry below describes one TCR beta chain. Its recognized antigen is unknown. One base away there is no much larger clone; base qualities are not given. This record comes from a study of blood T cell repertoires in COVID-19 (dated by TCRdb to 2019 to 2021). Background for the entire study: The collaborator samples originated in the United States, Italy and Spain and spanned the acute and convalescent phases of COVID-19. The material from the prospective study consisted of cDNA or gDNA derived from T cells, B-cell-depleted T cells, or PBMCs. Deeply sampled blood TCRbeta repertoires from subjects exposed to, actively infected with, or recovered from COVID-19 were included in the dataset. The repertoires were released in a freely available public database intended as a resource for research on the immune response to SARS-CoV-2. Samples came from the ongoing ImmuneRACE study (first 160 participants) plus 1,254 subjects from 6 global collaborators. The sample metadata nearly always contained a de-identified subject ID, COVID-19 status, age in years and sex. Where HLA class I and class II types were available, the types were taken from metadata supplied by the sample provider, not from assay-based typing. Here is what the overall study found, with its caveats: The amount of clinical and demographic metadata varied by source and participant and was provided uncurated.

TCRbeta CDR3 regions were amplified from genomic DNA using the immunoSEQ Assay, a bias-controlled multiplex PCR. For the original study's pipeline: Nucleated cell counts per sample were estimated from amplification of reference gene primers within the assay. Sequence reads were collapsed and filtered to measure the absolute abundance of every unique TCRbeta CDR3 rearrangement. For each sample, productive Simpson clonality was calculated by taking the square root of Simpson's diversity index across productive rearrangements. TCRdb carries this immuneACCESS record with in-frame sequences only. Its versions omit some clonotypes, under half of them owing to an unresolved V gene in the studies checked, with the rest unexplained. The V and J calls and clone size are taken from that table; D and trimming were inferred from the DNA. Recorded for this sample are roughly 5,600 clones; about 81% of them occurred a single time. The ten largest clonotypes hold more than 9.5% of the sample.

Collaborating institutions collected whole blood in K2EDTA tubes following their own protocols. Collaborator samples were shipped for TCRbeta analysis as frozen whole blood, isolated PBMCs, or DNA extracted from either sample type. Sequences were obtained from peripheral blood. The TCR sequence derives from a human donor in a cohort sampled during active COVID-19.

The sequenced DNA is TGTGCCAGCAACCAGCGGTCCTATAATTCACCCCTCCACTTT. Its translation is CASNQRSYNSPLHF. The chain is assembled from TRBV19 and TRBJ1-6, with no confident D gene call. The germline V gene (reference sequence) supplies CDR1 LNHDA and CDR2 SQIVND. The cysteine opens and the phenylalanine closes a CDR3 of 14 amino acids. This entry keeps only the CDR3 DNA: 42 bases, framed from base 1. V is clipped by 9 bases and J by 1 base, and the sequence between their germline boundaries is 10 bases long.